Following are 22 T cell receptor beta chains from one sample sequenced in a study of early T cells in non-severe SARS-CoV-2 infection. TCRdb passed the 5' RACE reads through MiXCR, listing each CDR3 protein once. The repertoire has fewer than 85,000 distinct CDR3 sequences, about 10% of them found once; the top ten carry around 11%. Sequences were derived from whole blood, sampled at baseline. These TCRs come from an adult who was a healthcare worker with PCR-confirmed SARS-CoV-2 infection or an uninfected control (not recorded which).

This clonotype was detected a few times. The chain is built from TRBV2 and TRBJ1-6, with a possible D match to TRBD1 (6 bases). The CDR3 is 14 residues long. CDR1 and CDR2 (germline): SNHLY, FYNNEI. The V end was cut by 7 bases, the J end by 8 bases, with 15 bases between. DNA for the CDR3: TGTGCCAGCACCGCAGGGGAGTTCTATTCACCCCTCCACTTT. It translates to CASTAGEFYSPLHF.

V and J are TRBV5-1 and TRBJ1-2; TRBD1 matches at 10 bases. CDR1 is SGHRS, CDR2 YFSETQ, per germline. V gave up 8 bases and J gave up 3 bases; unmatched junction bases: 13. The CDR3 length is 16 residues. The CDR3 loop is CARKPLTGGRDYGYTF. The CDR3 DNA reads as TGCGCCAGAAAACCCCTGACAGGGGGCAGGGACTATGGCTACACCTTC. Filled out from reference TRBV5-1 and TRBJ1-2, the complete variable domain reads KAGVTQTPRYLIKTRGQQVTLSCSPISGHRSVSWYQQTPGQGLQFLFEYFSETQRNKGNFPGRFSGRQFSNSRSEMNVSTLELGDSALYLCARKPLTGGRDYGYTFGSGTRLTVV.

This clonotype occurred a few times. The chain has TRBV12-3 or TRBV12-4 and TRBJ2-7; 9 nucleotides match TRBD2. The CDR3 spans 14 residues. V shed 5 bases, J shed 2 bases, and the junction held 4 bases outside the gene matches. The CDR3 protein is CASSQAGGPYEQYF. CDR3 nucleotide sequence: TGTGCCAGCAGTCAAGCGGGGGGCCCCTACGAGCAGTACTTC.

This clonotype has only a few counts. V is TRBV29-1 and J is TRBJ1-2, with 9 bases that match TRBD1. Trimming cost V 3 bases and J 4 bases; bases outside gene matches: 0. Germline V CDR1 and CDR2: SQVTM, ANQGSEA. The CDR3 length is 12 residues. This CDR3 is CSVETGGYGYTF. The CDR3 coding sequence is TGCAGCGTTGAGACAGGGGGCTATGGCTACACCTTC.

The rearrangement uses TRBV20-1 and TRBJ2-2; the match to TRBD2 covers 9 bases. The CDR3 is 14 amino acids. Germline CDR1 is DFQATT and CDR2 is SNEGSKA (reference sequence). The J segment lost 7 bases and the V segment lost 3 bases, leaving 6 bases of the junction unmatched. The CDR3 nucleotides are TGCAGTGCTAGGTCTAGCGGGGTTGTCGGGGAGCTGTTTTTT. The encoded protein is CSARSSGVVGELFF.

The CDR3 sequence: CASSLPADWNTEAFF. As DNA, the CDR3 is TGCGCCAGCAGCTTACCTGCCGATTGGAACACTGAAGCTTTCTTT. The genes are TRBV5-1 and TRBJ1-1; D is ambiguous. The germline CDR1 and CDR2 sequences are SGHRS and YFSETQ. V shed 2 bases and J shed 1 base, with 12 bases lying between them. CDR3 length equals 15 residues.

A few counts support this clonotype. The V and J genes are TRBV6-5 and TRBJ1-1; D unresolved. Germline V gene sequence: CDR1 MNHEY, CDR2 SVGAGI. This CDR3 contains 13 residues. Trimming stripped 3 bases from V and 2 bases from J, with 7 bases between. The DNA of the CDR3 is TGTGCCAGCAGTTATCTTGTTAACACTGAAGCTTTCTTT. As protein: CASSYLVNTEAFF.

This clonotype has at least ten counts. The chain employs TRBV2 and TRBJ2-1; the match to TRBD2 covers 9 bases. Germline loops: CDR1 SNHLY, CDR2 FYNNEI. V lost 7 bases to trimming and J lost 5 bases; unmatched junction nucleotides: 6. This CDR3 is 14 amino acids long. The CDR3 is CASKGLAGHNEQFF. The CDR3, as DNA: TGTGCCAGCAAGGGCCTAGCGGGGCACAATGAGCAGTTCTTC.

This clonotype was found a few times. The CDR3 sequence: CASSVGQDRNGYTF. DNA of the CDR3: TGTGCCAGCAGTGTCGGACAGGATAGGAATGGCTACACCTTC. This chain uses TRBV2 with TRBJ1-2; TRBD1 agrees at 7 bases. Per the germline V gene, CDR1 is SNHLY and CDR2 is FYNNEI. The V gene end was trimmed by 4 bases and the J gene end by 6 bases; junction bases not matched to a gene: 8. The CDR3 consists of 14 residues.

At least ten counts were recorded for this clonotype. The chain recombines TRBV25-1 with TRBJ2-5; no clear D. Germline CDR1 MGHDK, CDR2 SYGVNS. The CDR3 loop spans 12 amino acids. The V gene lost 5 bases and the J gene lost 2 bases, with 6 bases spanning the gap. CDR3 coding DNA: TGTGCCAGCAGTCGGAGACAAGAGACCCAGTACTTC. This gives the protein CASSRRQETQYF.

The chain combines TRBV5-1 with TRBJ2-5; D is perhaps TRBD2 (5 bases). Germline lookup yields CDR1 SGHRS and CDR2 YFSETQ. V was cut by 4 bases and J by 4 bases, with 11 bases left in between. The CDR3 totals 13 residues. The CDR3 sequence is CASSELRGETQYF. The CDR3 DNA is TGCGCCAGCAGCGAGCTTCGGGGAGAGACCCAGTACTTC.

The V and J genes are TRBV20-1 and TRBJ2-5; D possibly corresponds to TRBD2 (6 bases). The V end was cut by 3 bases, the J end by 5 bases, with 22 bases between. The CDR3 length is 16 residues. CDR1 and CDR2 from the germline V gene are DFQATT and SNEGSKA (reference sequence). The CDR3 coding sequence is TGCAGTGCTAGGAGCGGCAGCGTGAGGGAGGTTGAGACCCAGTACTTC. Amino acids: CSARSGSVREVETQYF.

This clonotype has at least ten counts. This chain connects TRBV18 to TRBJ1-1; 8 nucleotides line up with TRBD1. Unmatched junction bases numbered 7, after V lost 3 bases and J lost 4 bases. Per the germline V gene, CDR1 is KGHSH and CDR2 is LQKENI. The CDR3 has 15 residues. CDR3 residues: CASSPSGQGGTEAFF. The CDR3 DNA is TGTGCCAGCTCACCGTCTGGACAGGGTGGCACTGAAGCTTTCTTT.

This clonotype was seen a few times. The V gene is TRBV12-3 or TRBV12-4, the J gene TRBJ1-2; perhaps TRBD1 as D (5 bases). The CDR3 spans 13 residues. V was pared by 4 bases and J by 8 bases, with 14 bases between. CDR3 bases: TGTGCCAGCAGTTCTGCAGGGAGGAGGGGCTACACCTTC. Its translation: CASSSAGRRGYTF.

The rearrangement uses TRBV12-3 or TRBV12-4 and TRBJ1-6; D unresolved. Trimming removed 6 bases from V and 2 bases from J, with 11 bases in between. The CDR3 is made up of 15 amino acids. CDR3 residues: CASRPDGAYNSPLHF. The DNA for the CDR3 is TGTGCCAGCAGGCCCGACGGTGCCTATAATTCACCCCTCCACTTT.

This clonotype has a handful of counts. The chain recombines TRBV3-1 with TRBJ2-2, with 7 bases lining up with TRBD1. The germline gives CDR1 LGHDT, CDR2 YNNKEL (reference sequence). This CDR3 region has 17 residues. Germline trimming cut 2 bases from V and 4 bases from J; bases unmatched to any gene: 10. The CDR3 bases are TGTGCCAGCAGCCAACCCGTTACAGGGGTGGTCACCGGGGAGCTGTTTTTT. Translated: CASSQPVTGVVTGELFF. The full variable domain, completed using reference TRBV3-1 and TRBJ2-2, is DTAVSQTPKYLVTQMGNDKSIKCEQNLGHDTMYWYKQDSKKFLKIMFSYNNKELIINETVPNRFSPKSPDKAHLNLHINSLELGDSAVYFCASSQPVTGVVTGELFFGEGSRLTVL.

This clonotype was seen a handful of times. For the CDR3, the DNA is TGCGCCAGCAGTGATCCATCTCAGCCCCAGCATTTT. It codes for CASSDPSQPQHF. This chain connects TRBV10-2 to TRBJ1-5; no clear D gene. The CDR3 is made up of 12 amino acids. V was shortened by 3 bases and J by 6 bases, with 6 bases between the two germline ends. Germline CDR1 and CDR2: WSHSY and SAAADI.

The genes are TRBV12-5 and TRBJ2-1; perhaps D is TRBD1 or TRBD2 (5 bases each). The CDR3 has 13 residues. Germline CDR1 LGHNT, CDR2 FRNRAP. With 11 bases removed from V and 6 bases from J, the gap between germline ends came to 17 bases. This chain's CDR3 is CACTPVGGNEQFF. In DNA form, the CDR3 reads TGTGCTTGTACCCCCGTTGGGGGCAATGAGCAGTTCTTC.

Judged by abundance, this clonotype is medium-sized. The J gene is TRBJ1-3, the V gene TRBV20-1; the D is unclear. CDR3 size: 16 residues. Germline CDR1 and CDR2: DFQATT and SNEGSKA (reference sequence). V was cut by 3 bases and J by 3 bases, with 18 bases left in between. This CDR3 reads CSARGPNVGGGNTIYF. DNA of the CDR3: TGCAGTGCTAGGGGCCCCAACGTGGGAGGTGGAAACACCATATATTTT.

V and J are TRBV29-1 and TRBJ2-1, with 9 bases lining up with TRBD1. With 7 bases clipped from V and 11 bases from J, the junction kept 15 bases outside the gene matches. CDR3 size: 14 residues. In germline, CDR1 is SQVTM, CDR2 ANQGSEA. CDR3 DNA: TGCAGCGCCATCCCGGGACAGGGAGGTGATAAGCAGTTCTTC. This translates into CSAIPGQGGDKQFF.

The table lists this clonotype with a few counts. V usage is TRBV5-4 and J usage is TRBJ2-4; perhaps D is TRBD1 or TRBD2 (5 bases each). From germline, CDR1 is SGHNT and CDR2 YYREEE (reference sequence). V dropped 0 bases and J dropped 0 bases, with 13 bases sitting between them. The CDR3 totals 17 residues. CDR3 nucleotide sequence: TGTGCCAGCAGCTTGGAGGGGAGTCGAGGAGCCAAAAACATTCAGTACTTC. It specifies CASSLEGSRGAKNIQYF. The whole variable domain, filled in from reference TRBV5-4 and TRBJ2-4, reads ETGVTQSPTHLIKTRGQQVTLRCSSQSGHNTVSWYQQALGQGPQFIFQYYREEENGRGNFPPRFSGLQFPNYSSELNVNALELDDSALYLCASSLEGSRGAKNIQYFGAGTRLSVL.

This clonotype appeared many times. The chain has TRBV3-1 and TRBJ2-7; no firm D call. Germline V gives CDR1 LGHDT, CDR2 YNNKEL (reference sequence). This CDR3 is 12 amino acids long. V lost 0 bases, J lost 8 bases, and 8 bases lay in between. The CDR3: CASSQDGWQQYF. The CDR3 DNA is TGTGCCAGCAGCCAAGATGGTTGGCAGCAGTACTTC.